Listed below are T cell receptor beta chains from one sample, sequenced in a study of T-cell reconstitution after alpha-beta-depleted transplantation in children. TCRdb fed the PCR reads into MiXCR, producing one record per CDR3 protein. This table holds about 97,000 distinct CDR3 sequences, approximately 6% found once. The sample here was PBMCs, mostly from graft donor cells, taken 60 days after TCRalphabeta/CD19-depleted stem cell transplant. The receptors derive from a female patient aged 2-9 years who had a stem cell transplant for Fanconi anemia, so the T cells may come from the graft donor. Each CDR3 is given with its conserved first and last residue.

v_call	cdr3_aa
TRBV27	CASSFRGMAYEQYF
TRBV27	CASSSNSDRYQETQYF
TRBV18	CASDRDKGTGELFF
TRBV21-1	CASSKEGLAGEETQYF
TRBV9	CASRGAGELFF
TRBV6-1	CASSELPGNTEAFF
TRBV9	CASSVVGGANTGELFF
TRBV20-1	CSARALYGYTF
TRBV7-3	CASSPREFGSYNEQFF
TRBV27	CASSGVWGTEAFF
TRBV3-1	CASSPGTPSYEQYF
TRBV5-1	CASRRWAGGGALYEQYF
TRBV30	CAWREPFSERTDTQYF
TRBV29-1	CSVEGHSGGQETQYF
TRBV18	CASSPQGNGGISPLHF
TRBV7-9	CASSLGRGLQFF
TRBV5-1	CASSQRGGYEQFF
TRBV27	CASSLSSGYGEQYF
TRBV20-1	CSARDFQGAESYTF
TRBV6-2/TRBV6-3	CASSSLAGEPGEETQYF
TRBV2	CASKAGFDGNTIYF
TRBV28	CASCPNHRLAGGPEQFF
TRBV20-1	CSARSSGAEYF
TRBV2	CASSESSGSSYEQYF
TRBV7-2	CASSLMVGGPLGYEQYF
TRBV21-1	CASSKGSGGPHNEQFF
TRBV7-3	CASSATGYTEAFF
TRBV20-1	CSASSDVYQETQYF
TRBV28	CASSFPQGRGEKLFF
TRBV5-1	CASSGRDGNIQYF
TRBV27	CASRGQGLYEQYF
TRBV20-1	CSAREAGGLNTDTQYF